This TCR beta chain was documented in a study of cytomegalovirus exposure and HLA in healthy donors. Germline assignment: CDR1 SEHNR and CDR2 FQNEAQ (reference sequence). The length of the CDR3 is 14 residues. Trimming at V came to 8 bases and at J to 3 bases, leaving 10 bases not matched to a gene. Points from the study as a whole: In vitro confirmation showed a few CMV-associated chains to be CMV antigen specific. Cytomegalovirus association was listed for about 160 TCR beta chains. In a later analysis, an Asian-associated ancestry cluster reportedly showed fewer N-insertions than the roughly 690-donor mean.

PCR used 60 Vbeta primers and 13 Jbeta primers. The repertoire was sequenced with immunoSEQ multiplex PCR; TCRdb's copy has only in-frame clones and lacks some. The table has more than 140,000 clones, over 70% seen once. On this clone: Its specificity is not known.

The sample consisted of PBMCs. The J gene is TRBJ2-7, the V gene TRBV7-9, with 7 bases aligning to TRBD2. This clonotype was sampled from a man aged 30-40 years in good health and CMV-seropositive. The CDR3 bases are TGTGCCAGCGGGGCGGGCGGGAGTTTCTACGAGCAGTACTTC. Translated: CASGAGGSFYEQYF.